This T cell receptor (beta chain) was documented in a study of T cell responses to AZD1222 COVID-19 vaccine. About this clone itself: Its antigen is unidentified.

Assay: immunoSEQ multiplex PCR; the TCRdb copy retains only in-frame clones and omits some. The table lists approximately 150,000 clones, around nine tenths of them singletons. Second-dose timings of about 4 or about 12 weeks were pooled. Study-level points and caveats: With dominance at 160-218 and 743-854, vaccine-associated CD4 TCRs spanned spike. A mostly white British donor set with more females was recruited, and clonal diversity was possibly underestimated.

This CDR3 comprises 15 residues. CDR1 and CDR2 from the germline V gene are LNHDA and SQIVND (reference sequence). V trimming: 3 bases; J trimming: 3 bases; junction bases outside the gene matches: 2. The TCR originated in an adult who received the AZD1222 COVID-19 vaccine. Sample: peripheral blood, taken 28 days after the second AZD1222 dose. The chain joins TRBV19 to TRBJ2-1, with 10 bases that match TRBD1. Here the CDR3 reads CASSIGDRGYNEQFF. The CDR3 coding sequence is TGTGCCAGTAGTATTGGGGACAGGGGCTACAATGAGCAGTTCTTC.